This T cell receptor (beta chain) was identified in a study of TIL therapy for anti-PD-1-resistant metastatic lung cancer. The time point is: pre-treatment sample, taken before nivolumab and TIL therapy. The CDR3 is 15 residues long. Germline trimming cut 3 bases from V and 10 bases from J; bases unmatched to any gene: 8. Germline V gene sequence: CDR1 SGDLS, CDR2 YYNGEE. This was the immunoSEQ v3 assay. Clones were read by immunoSEQ multiplex PCR, and TCRdb kept only the in-frame ones, dropping some. The sample includes approximately 15,000 clones, 86% of them seen just once. The chain links TRBV9 to TRBJ2-1; TRBD2 matches at 12 bases. This sequence originates from a person between 30 and 79 years old with non-small cell lung cancer. The source was blood, collected at baseline. In nucleotides, the CDR3 is TGTGCCAGCAGCGAGACTAGCGGGAGTGGTGTGGAGCAGTTCTTC. Protein product: CASSETSGSGVEQFF.